The 14 T cell receptor beta chains below all came from one sample that was sequenced in a study of T cell responses to AZD1222 COVID-19 vaccine. Method: immunoSEQ multiplex PCR; TCRdb's copy keeps in-frame clones and lacks some. The data show approximately 91,000 clones, 85% to 95% seen once. The input for sequencing was peripheral blood, taken 28 days after the second AZD1222 dose. Source of these receptors: an adult who received the AZD1222 COVID-19 vaccine.

The chain carries TRBV5-1 and TRBJ2-2; D unresolved. Germline V gives CDR1 SGHRS, CDR2 YFSETQ. This CDR3 comprises 15 residues. Trimming cost V 0 bases and J 1 base, with 7 bases left between them. The CDR3 region is CASSLEGVNTGELFF. Written as DNA, the CDR3 is TGCGCCAGCAGCTTGGAGGGTGTGAACACCGGGGAGCTGTTTTTT. Looking up the rest from reference TRBV5-1 and TRBJ2-2 gives the full variable domain: KAGVTQTPRYLIKTRGQQVTLSCSPISGHRSVSWYQQTPGQGLQFLFEYFSETQRNKGNFPGRFSGRQFSNSRSEMNVSTLELGDSALYLCASSLEGVNTGELFFGEGSRLTVL.

The rearrangement uses TRBV10-2 and TRBJ2-7; TRBD2 agrees at 9 bases. The germline gives CDR1 WSHSY, CDR2 SAAADI. V lost 6 bases, J lost 2 bases, and 5 bases stayed unmatched. CDR3 length equals 14 residues. The CDR3 DNA is TGCGCCAGCAGGCGACTAGCGGTAACCTACGAGCAGTACTTC. Translated, it gives CASRRLAVTYEQYF.

J is TRBJ2-5 and V is TRBV6-6; D gene unclear. CDR3 size: 12 residues. The germline gives CDR1 MNHNY, CDR2 SVGAGI (reference sequence). The V and J ends lost 5 bases and 5 bases respectively, with 9 bases between them. DNA of the CDR3: TGTGCCAGCAGTAATATGGGTGAGACCCAGTACTTC. Its protein product is CASSNMGETQYF.

The genes are TRBV6-2 or TRBV6-3 and TRBJ2-5, with D possibly being TRBD2 (5 bases). Germline V gives CDR1 MNHEY, CDR2 SVGEGT. Trimming took off 2 bases at V and 1 base at J, with 8 bases between the two ends. The CDR3 covers 14 residues. CDR3 nucleotide sequence: TGTGCCAGCAGTTACCGGGGTCCCCAAGAGACCCAGTACTTC. Encoded protein: CASSYRGPQETQYF.

The V and J genes are TRBV29-1 and TRBJ2-1; TRBD1 agrees at 8 bases. The germline V gene encodes CDR1 SQVTM and CDR2 ANQGSEA. This CDR3 is 14 amino acids long. The CDR3 loop reads CSSEEDRGWNEQFF. The DNA for the CDR3 is TGCAGTTCCGAGGAAGACAGGGGATGGAATGAGCAGTTCTTC.

The chain joins TRBV24-1 to TRBJ2-7, with TRBD2 matching 7 bases. The junction had 9 bases not matched to a gene; V was cut back by 7 bases and J by 7 bases. The CDR3 consists of 13 residues. Per the germline V gene, CDR1 is KGHDR and CDR2 is SFDVKD. The CDR3 DNA reads as TGTGCCACCAGCCCACGGGGAGGGTATGAGCAGTACTTC. It yields the protein CATSPRGGYEQYF.

This rearrangement joins TRBV9 to TRBJ2-1, with 9 nucleotides matching TRBD1. V gave up 7 bases and J gave up 4 bases; unmatched junction bases: 3. CDR3 length: 13 residues. Germline CDR1 and CDR2: SGDLS and YYNGEE. CDR3 sequence (DNA): TGTGCCAGCGGGACAGGGTCGTACAATGAGCAGTTCTTC. Translated: CASGTGSYNEQFF.

This clone has just one count. V usage is TRBV9 and J usage is TRBJ2-1; TRBD2 aligns across 9 bases. There are 18 residues in the CDR3. In germline, CDR1 is SGDLS, CDR2 YYNGEE. With V trimmed by 0 bases and J by 5 bases, 12 bases remained unmatched. The CDR3 spells CASSVDFEGTSRNNEQFF. CDR3 DNA sequence: TGTGCCAGCAGCGTAGACTTTGAGGGGACTAGCAGAAACAATGAGCAGTTCTTC.

The chain joins TRBV19 to TRBJ1-5, with 7 positions matching TRBD1. The CDR3 totals 16 residues. The germline CDR1 and CDR2 sequences are LNHDA and SQIVND (reference sequence). The V gene end was trimmed by 5 bases and the J gene end by 4 bases; junction bases not matched to a gene: 11. CDR3 nucleotides: TGTGCCAGTAGTGACTACGGGACAGCTCTAAATCAGCCCCAGCATTTT. Protein product: CASSDYGTALNQPQHF.

This chain connects TRBV3-1 (or the pseudogene TRBV3-2) to TRBJ2-7, with D tentatively TRBD1 or TRBD2 (5 bases each). Trimming took 2 bases from V and 6 from J, leaving 17 bases between them. CDR1 and CDR2 (germline): LGHDT, YNNKEL (reference sequence). This CDR3 contains 15 residues. The CDR3 sequence: CASSQRGLGVGEQYF. CDR3 in DNA: TGTGCCAGCAGCCAAAGAGGACTGGGGGTCGGCGAGCAGTACTTC.

The chain employs TRBV6-4 and TRBJ2-1; 7 bases are shared with TRBD2. This CDR3 is built from 15 residues. Trimming took 2 bases from V and 1 from J; bases not matched to a gene: 2. Germline V CDR1 and CDR2: MRHNA, SNTAGT. The CDR3 protein is CASSDTGGSYNEQFF. CDR3 sequence (DNA): TGTGCCAGCAGTGACACGGGAGGTTCCTACAATGAGCAGTTCTTC.

This clone has only a few counts. This CDR3 reads CASGDFNQPQHF. The CDR3 DNA reads as TGTGCCAGCGGTGATTTCAATCAGCCCCAGCATTTT. This rearrangement joins TRBV7-2 to TRBJ1-5; the D is unclear. Trimming stripped 8 bases from V and 3 bases from J, with 8 bases between. Per germline, CDR1 SGHTA and CDR2 FQGNSA. The CDR3 loop spans 12 amino acids.

This chain connects TRBV5-6 to TRBJ1-5; tentative D call: TRBD1 (5 bases). CDR3 length equals 12 residues. V was shortened by 4 bases and J by 11 bases, with 13 bases between the two germline ends. CDR1 is SGHDT and CDR2 is YYEEEE in the germline V gene. This CDR3 is CASSRGGWTQHF. CDR3 coding DNA: TGTGCCAGCAGCCGGGGGGGTTGGACCCAGCATTTT.

The chain carries TRBV27 and TRBJ1-1; no firm D call. CDR3 size: 14 residues. Germline CDR1 MNHEY, CDR2 SMNVEV (reference sequence). Trimming took off 3 bases at V and 0 bases at J, with 8 bases between the two ends. The CDR3 loop reads CASSFHNMNTEAFF. The CDR3 region has the DNA TGTGCCAGCAGTTTCCATAACATGAACACTGAAGCTTTCTTT.